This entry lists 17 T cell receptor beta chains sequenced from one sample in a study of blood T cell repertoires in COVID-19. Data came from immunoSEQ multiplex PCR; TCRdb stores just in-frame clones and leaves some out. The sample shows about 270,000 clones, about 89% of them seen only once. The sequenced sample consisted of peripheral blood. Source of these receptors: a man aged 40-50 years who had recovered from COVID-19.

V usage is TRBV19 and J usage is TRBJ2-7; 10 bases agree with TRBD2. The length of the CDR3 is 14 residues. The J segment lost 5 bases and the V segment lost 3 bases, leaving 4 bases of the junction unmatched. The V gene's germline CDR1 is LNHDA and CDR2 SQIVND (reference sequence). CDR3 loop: CASSISGRGNEQYF. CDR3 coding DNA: TGTGCCAGTAGTATCAGCGGGAGGGGCAACGAGCAGTACTTC.

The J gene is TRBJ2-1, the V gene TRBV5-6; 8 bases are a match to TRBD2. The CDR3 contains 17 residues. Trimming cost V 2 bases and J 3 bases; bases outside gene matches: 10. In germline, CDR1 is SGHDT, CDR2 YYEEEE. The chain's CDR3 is CASSFLDRGGVYNEQFF. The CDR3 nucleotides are TGTGCCAGCAGCTTTTTGGATCGGGGGGGCGTCTACAATGAGCAGTTCTTC.

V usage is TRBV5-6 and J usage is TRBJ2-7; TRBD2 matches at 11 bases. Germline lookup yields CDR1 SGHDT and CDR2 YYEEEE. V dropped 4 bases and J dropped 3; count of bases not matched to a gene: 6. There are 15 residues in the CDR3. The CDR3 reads CASSPRGTSGYEQYF. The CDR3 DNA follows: TGTGCCAGCAGCCCCCGAGGGACTAGCGGCTACGAGCAGTACTTC.

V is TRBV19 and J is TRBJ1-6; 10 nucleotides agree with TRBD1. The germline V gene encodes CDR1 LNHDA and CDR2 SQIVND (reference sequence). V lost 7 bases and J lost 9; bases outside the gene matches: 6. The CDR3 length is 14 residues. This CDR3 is CASKPDRGLSPLHF. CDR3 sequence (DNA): TGTGCCAGTAAGCCCGACAGGGGGCTTTCACCCCTCCACTTT.

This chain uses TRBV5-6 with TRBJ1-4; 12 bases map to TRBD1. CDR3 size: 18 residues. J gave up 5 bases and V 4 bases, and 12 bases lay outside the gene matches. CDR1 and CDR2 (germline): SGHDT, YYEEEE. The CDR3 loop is CASSGIRGQGARNEKLFF. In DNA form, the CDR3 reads TGTGCCAGCAGCGGTATCCGGGGACAGGGGGCGCGGAATGAAAAACTGTTTTTT.

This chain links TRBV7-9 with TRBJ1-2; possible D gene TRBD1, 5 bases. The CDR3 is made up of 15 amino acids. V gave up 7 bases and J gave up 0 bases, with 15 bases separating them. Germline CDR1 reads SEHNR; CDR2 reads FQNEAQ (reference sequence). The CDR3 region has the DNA TGTGCCAGCACCAAGACCAGGGTTTCTAACTATGGCTACACCTTC. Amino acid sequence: CASTKTRVSNYGYTF.

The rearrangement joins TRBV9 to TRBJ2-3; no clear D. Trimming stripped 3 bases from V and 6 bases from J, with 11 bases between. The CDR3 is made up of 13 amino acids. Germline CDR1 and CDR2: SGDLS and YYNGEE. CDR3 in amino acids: CASSAGSTDTQYF. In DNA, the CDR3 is TGTGCCAGCAGCGCCGGGTCCACGGATACGCAGTATTTT.

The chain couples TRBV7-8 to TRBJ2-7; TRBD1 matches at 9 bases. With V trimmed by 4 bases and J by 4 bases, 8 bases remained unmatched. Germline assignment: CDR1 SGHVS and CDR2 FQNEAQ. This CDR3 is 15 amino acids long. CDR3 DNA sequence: TGTGCCAGCAGCTACTACAGGGGGCGCGGATACGAGCAGTACTTC. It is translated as CASSYYRGRGYEQYF.

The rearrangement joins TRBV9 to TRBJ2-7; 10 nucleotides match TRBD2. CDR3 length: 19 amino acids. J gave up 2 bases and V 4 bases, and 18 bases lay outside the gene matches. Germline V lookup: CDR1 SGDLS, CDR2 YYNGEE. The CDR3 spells CASSSAGTSVSSDPYEQYF. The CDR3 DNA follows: TGTGCCAGCAGCTCAGCCGGGACTAGCGTGTCCTCTGACCCCTACGAGCAGTACTTC.

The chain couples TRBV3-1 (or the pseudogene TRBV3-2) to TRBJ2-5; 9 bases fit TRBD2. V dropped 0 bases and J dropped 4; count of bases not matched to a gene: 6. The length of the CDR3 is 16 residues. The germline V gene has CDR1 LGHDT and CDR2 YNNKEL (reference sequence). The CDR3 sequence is CASSQDSLAGRETQYF. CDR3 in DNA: TGTGCCAGCAGCCAAGATTCCCTAGCGGGACGAGAGACCCAGTACTTC.

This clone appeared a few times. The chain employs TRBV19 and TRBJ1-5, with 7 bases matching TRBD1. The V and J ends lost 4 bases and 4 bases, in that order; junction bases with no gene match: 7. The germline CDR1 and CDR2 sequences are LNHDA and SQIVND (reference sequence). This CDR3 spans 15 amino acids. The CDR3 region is CASSTGTVQNQPQHF. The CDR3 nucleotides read TGTGCCAGTAGTACGGGGACAGTACAGAATCAGCCCCAGCATTTT.

The CDR3 DNA is TGTGCCAGCAGACGAACGGGGCTAGCGGGGGGGTACCAAGAGACCCAGTACTTC. This translates into CASRRTGLAGGYQETQYF. The V gene is TRBV11-2, the J gene TRBJ2-5; 12 bases are a match to TRBD2. Trimming cost V 6 bases and J 0 bases; bases outside gene matches: 11. The CDR3 has 18 residues. Germline loops: CDR1 SGHAT, CDR2 FQNNGV.

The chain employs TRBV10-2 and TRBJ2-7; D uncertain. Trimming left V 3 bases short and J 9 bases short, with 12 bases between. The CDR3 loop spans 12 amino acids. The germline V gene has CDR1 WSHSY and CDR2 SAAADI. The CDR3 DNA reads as TGCGCCAGCAGTGATATCGGGTCGGGGCAGTACTTC. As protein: CASSDIGSGQYF.

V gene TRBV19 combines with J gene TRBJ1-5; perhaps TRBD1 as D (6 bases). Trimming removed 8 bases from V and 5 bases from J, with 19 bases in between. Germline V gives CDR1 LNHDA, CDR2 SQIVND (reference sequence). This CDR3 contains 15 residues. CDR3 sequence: CASRPTGNPHQPQHF. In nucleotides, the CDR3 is TGTGCCAGTCGCCCAACAGGGAATCCTCATCAGCCCCAGCATTTT.

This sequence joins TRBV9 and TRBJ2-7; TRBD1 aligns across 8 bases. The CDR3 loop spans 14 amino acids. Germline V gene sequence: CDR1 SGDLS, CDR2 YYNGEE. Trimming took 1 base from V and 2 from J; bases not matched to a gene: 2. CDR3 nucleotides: TGTGCCAGCAGCGTAACGGGACAGGCCTACGAGCAGTACTTC. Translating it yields CASSVTGQAYEQYF.

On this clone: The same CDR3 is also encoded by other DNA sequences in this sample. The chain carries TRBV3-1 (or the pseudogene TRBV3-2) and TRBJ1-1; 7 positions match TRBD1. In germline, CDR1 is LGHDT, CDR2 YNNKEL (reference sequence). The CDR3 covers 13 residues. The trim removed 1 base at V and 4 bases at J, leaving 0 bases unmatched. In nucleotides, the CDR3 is TGTGCCAGCAGCCAAGGACAGGGCACTGAAGCTTTCTTT. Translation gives CASSQGQGTEAFF.

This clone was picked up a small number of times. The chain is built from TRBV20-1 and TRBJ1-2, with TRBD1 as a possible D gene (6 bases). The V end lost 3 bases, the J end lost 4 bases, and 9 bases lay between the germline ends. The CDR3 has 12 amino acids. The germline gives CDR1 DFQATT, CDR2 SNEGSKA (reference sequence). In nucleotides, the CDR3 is TGCAGTGCTAGTGGGACAAGCTATGGCTACACCTTC. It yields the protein CSASGTSYGYTF.